The T cell receptor beta chain under discussion was sequenced for a study of identical twins. This clonotype was recorded at least ten times. Its antigen is not identified. Overall study results and limits: Alpha sequences out of frame and shared by twins had excess low generation probability.

TCRdb reanalysed the 5' RACE reads using MiXCR and keeps one entry per CDR3 protein. Among a few hundred thousand distinct CDR3 sequences listed, around 18% were seen once. The sample comprised naive T cells sorted from blood. The source of this sequence is a middle-aged man in good health.

The CDR3 loop reads CASSYSGLKRRGEQFF. The DNA for the CDR3 is TGTGCCAGCAGTTACTCGGGACTCAAACGAAGGGGTGAGCAGTTCTTC. This sequence joins TRBV6-2 or TRBV6-3 and TRBJ2-1, with D possibly matching TRBD2 (6 bases). Germline-derived CDR1 and CDR2 are MNHEY and SVGEGT. V was shortened by 0 bases and J by 9 bases, with 18 bases between the two germline ends. The CDR3 sequence is 16 residues long.